Below are 25 T cell receptor beta chains sequenced from a single sample in a study of blood T cell repertoires in COVID-19. Sequenced by immunoSEQ multiplex PCR; TCRdb stores in-frame clones only, minus some. The data contain roughly 62,000 clones, roughly 92% of them singletons. Sequencing was performed on peripheral blood. The receptors derive from a human donor in a cohort sampled during active COVID-19.

J is TRBJ1-4 and V is TRBV15; D uncertain. Germline V gene data show CDR1 as LNHNV and CDR2 as YYDKDF (reference sequence). V lost 7 bases and J lost 3, with 9 bases in between. The CDR3 has 13 amino acids. CDR3 residues: CATNDLANEKLFF. For the CDR3, the DNA is TGTGCCACCAACGATTTAGCTAATGAAAAACTGTTTTTT.

The chain joins TRBV18 to TRBJ2-3; 8 bases are a match to TRBD1. There are 16 residues in the CDR3. Germline V CDR1 and CDR2: KGHSH, LQKENI. Losses at the gene ends were 2 bases for V and 1 base for J; bases not matched to a gene: 5. DNA of the CDR3: TGTGCCAGCTCACCAGAACAGGGGGGAGGCACAGATACGCAGTATTTT. Protein: CASSPEQGGGTDTQYF.

The table lists this clone with a few counts. This chain links TRBV7-8 with TRBJ1-5; D call uncertain. The CDR3 is made up of 15 amino acids. V lost 1 base and J lost 4, with 11 bases in between. The germline V gene has CDR1 SGHVS and CDR2 FQNEAQ. CDR3 amino acids: CASSLGNYLNQPQHF. The CDR3 DNA follows: TGTGCCAGCAGCTTAGGTAACTATCTAAATCAGCCCCAGCATTTT.

This clone showed up just once. The chain couples TRBV4-1 to TRBJ2-3, with 8 bases identical to TRBD2. With V trimmed by 2 bases and J by 1 base, 5 bases remained unmatched. CDR1 is MGHRA, CDR2 YSYEKL, per germline. The CDR3 length is 16 residues. The CDR3 sequence is CASSQSAGAGTDTQYF. Written as DNA, the CDR3 is TGCGCCAGCAGCCAATCAGCGGGAGCCGGCACAGATACGCAGTATTTT.

V gene TRBV3-1 (or the pseudogene TRBV3-2) combines with J gene TRBJ2-3; tentative D call: TRBD1 (5 bases). The germline CDR1 and CDR2 sequences are LGHDT and YNNKEL (reference sequence). The germline V and J ends were trimmed by 1 base and 11 bases, with 22 bases remaining between them. The CDR3 spans 16 residues. CDR3 sequence (DNA): TGTGCCAGCAGCCAAGGCAGCCAGGGCGGTTTTAGTGTGCAGTATTTT. It is translated as CASSQGSQGGFSVQYF.

This chain links TRBV4-2 with TRBJ2-1, with 9 nucleotides matching TRBD2. J lost 3 bases, V lost 3 bases, and 12 bases had no gene match. Germline V gene sequence: CDR1 LGHNA, CDR2 YNFKEQ. The CDR3 is made up of 18 amino acids. CDR3 nucleotides: TGTGCCAGCAGCCATAAAGGGTTCCCTAGCGGGGACTACAATGAGCAGTTCTTC. It yields the protein CASSHKGFPSGDYNEQFF.

J is TRBJ2-1 and V is TRBV11-2; the D is unclear. The CDR3 is made up of 11 amino acids. Trimming left V 5 bases short and J 9 bases short, with 8 bases between. Germline CDR1 reads SGHAT; CDR2 reads FQNNGV. CDR3 sequence (DNA): TGTGCCAGCAGCCGAGGTGTTGAGCAGTTCTTC. The encoded protein is CASSRGVEQFF.

The chain carries TRBV12-1 and TRBJ2-7; TRBD2 is the table's D call and was not checked against the DNA. TRBV12-1 is listed as a pseudogene. This CDR3 spans 16 amino acids. The CDR3 loop is CASSPVSGLAVYEQYF. The CDR3 nucleotides read TGTGCCAGCAGCCCTGTGTCGGGACTAGCGGTCTACGAGCAGTACTTC.

This chain connects TRBV28 to TRBJ2-7, with 7 bases matching TRBD1. The CDR3 has 13 residues. V lost 10 bases and J lost 2; bases outside the gene matches: 8. Germline loops: CDR1 MDHEN, CDR2 SYDVKM. The CDR3 DNA reads as TGTGCCACTCGGACAGGAAGCCCCTACGAGCAGTACTTC. Its translation is CATRTGSPYEQYF.

V is TRBV28 and J is TRBJ2-3, with 8 positions matching TRBD2. The CDR3 length is 15 residues. The germline CDR1 and CDR2 sequences are MDHEN and SYDVKM. Trimming took 5 bases from V and 4 from J; bases not matched to a gene: 8. The CDR3 loop is CASSNRGGRADTQYF. The CDR3 DNA reads TGTGCCAGCAGTAACCGGGGGGGGCGAGCAGATACGCAGTATTTT.

V usage is TRBV19 and J usage is TRBJ2-1; 7 bases fit TRBD2. The V gene end was trimmed by 4 bases and the J gene end by 6 bases; junction bases not matched to a gene: 6. Germline V gene data show CDR1 as LNHDA and CDR2 as SQIVND (reference sequence). The CDR3 sequence is 14 residues long. The CDR3 reads CASSSGSLGNEQFF. The CDR3 coding sequence is TGTGCCAGTAGTAGCGGGAGTCTCGGCAATGAGCAGTTCTTC. Supplemented by reference TRBV19 and TRBJ2-1, the full variable domain reads DGGITQSPKYLFRKEGQNVTLSCEQNLNHDAMYWYRQDPGQGLRLIYYSQIVNDFQKGDIAEGYSVSREKKESFPLTVTSAQKNPTAFYLCASSSGSLGNEQFFGPGTRLTVL.

This rearrangement joins TRBV7-2 to TRBJ2-7; TRBD1 agrees at 9 bases. Germline CDR1 SGHTA, CDR2 FQGNSA. This CDR3 is 16 amino acids long. Trimming removed 5 bases from V and 5 bases from J; junction bases left unmatched: 13. In nucleotides, the CDR3 is TGTGCCAGCAGCCAAAACGCACAGGGGGCTGGGGACGAGCAGTACTTC. Protein: CASSQNAQGAGDEQYF.

The rearrangement uses TRBV5-1 and TRBJ2-1, with TRBD2 identical over 7 bases. Trimming cost V 0 bases and J 3 bases; bases outside gene matches: 6. The CDR3 spans 16 residues. CDR1 SGHRS and CDR2 YFSETQ come from the germline V gene. This CDR3 reads CASSLALASGYNEQFF. Here the CDR3 DNA reads TGCGCCAGCAGCTTGGCCCTCGCTAGCGGCTACAATGAGCAGTTCTTC.

The chain links TRBV5-8 to TRBJ1-6; D uncertain. Per germline, CDR1 SGHTS and CDR2 YDEGEE. The CDR3 totals 15 residues. V was cut by 4 bases and J by 2 bases, with 10 bases left in between. In DNA form, the CDR3 reads TGTGCCAGCAGCGCGGGGATGGCCTATAATTCACCCCTCCACTTT. Residues: CASSAGMAYNSPLHF.

The sample holds one count of this clone. V is TRBV7-2 and J is TRBJ2-1; tentatively, D is TRBD1 (6 bases). The CDR3 spans 16 residues. Germline loops: CDR1 SGHTA, CDR2 FQGNSA. Trimming stripped 5 bases from V and 0 bases from J, with 14 bases between. The CDR3 here is CASSLPPTGSYNEQFF. CDR3 coding DNA: TGTGCCAGCAGCCTCCCTCCGACAGGCTCCTACAATGAGCAGTTCTTC.

In nucleotides, the CDR3 is TGTGCCAGCAGCTCGATTGGGGGGGAGTCCGGCTATGGCTACACCTTC. It yields the protein CASSSIGGESGYGYTF. The rearrangement uses TRBV28 and TRBJ1-2; tentative D call: TRBD1 (5 bases). V was cut by 6 bases and J by 4 bases, with 21 bases left in between. The CDR3 spans 16 residues. The germline CDR1 and CDR2 sequences are MDHEN and SYDVKM.

This chain connects TRBV5-6 to TRBJ1-2; perhaps TRBD1 as D (5 bases). In germline, CDR1 is SGHDT, CDR2 YYEEEE. The CDR3 has 15 amino acids. V lost 0 bases and J 4 bases, leaving 13 bases between the germline ends. CDR3 sequence (DNA): TGTGCCAGCAGCTTGGCCAGGGCCCTACCCTATGGCTACACCTTC. Encoded protein: CASSLARALPYGYTF.

The V and J genes are TRBV4-1 and TRBJ2-5; TRBD1 aligns across 7 bases. V lost 6 bases and J lost 2; bases outside the gene matches: 6. CDR3 size: 14 residues. The germline CDR1 and CDR2 sequences are MGHRA and YSYEKL. This CDR3 reads CASRDQGVQETQYF. As DNA, the CDR3 is TGCGCCAGCAGGGATCAGGGGGTACAAGAGACCCAGTACTTC.

This chain joins TRBV5-1 and TRBJ2-2; 11 bases align to TRBD2. CDR1 and CDR2 from the germline V gene are SGHRS and YFSETQ. The CDR3 spans 16 residues. With V trimmed by 4 bases and J by 0 bases, 2 bases remained unmatched. CDR3: CASSAGLAANTGELFF. CDR3 bases: TGCGCCAGCAGCGCGGGACTAGCGGCGAACACCGGGGAGCTGTTTTTT.

The DNA for the CDR3 is TGTGCCAGCAGTTGGGCTGGGAGAAACTACGAGCAGTACTTC. This sequence encodes CASSWAGRNYEQYF. This chain uses TRBV6-2 or TRBV6-3 with TRBJ2-7, with D tentatively TRBD2 (5 bases). The ends were cut back, 4 bases at V and 3 bases at J, with 13 bases in the middle. Germline loops: CDR1 MNHEY, CDR2 SVGEGT. The CDR3 consists of 14 residues.

This chain joins TRBV6-2 or TRBV6-3 and TRBJ2-4; possible D gene TRBD2, 7 bases. The germline gives CDR1 MNHEY, CDR2 SVGEGT. The CDR3 is 18 amino acids. With 4 bases removed from V and 1 base from J, the gap between germline ends came to 20 bases. CDR3 protein: CASSFGGGDGGAKNIQYF. The CDR3 DNA is TGTGCCAGCAGTTTCGGCGGGGGCGATGGAGGGGCCAAAAACATTCAGTACTTC.

The genes are TRBV7-3 and TRBJ2-5; TRBD2 matches 10 bases. The CDR3 has 13 amino acids. CDR1 SGHTA and CDR2 FQGTGA come from the germline V gene. With V trimmed by 5 bases and J by 5 bases, 2 bases remained unmatched. The CDR3 reads CASSPGLAETQYF. In nucleotides, the CDR3 is TGTGCCAGCAGCCCGGGACTAGCGGAGACCCAGTACTTC.

Worth noting for this clone: Germline is not matched at one junction end, which may reflect a read error. The chain uses TRBV7-7 and TRBJ1-1, with D perhaps matching TRBD1 (5 bases). Germline V gene data show CDR1 as SSHAT and CDR2 as FNYEAQ (reference sequence). This CDR3 has 13 amino acids. CDR3 sequence reads: CASSRTPNAEAFF. The CDR3 coding sequence is TGTGCTAGCAGCCGGACACCTAACGCTGAAGCTTTCTTT.

The rearrangement uses TRBV5-5 and TRBJ1-4, with no clear D. CDR3 length: 17 residues. Germline CDR1 is SGHKS and CDR2 is YYEKEE (reference sequence). V was trimmed by 0 bases and J by 1 base, leaving 13 bases between them. The CDR3 here is CASSLDSRGRTNEKLFF. The CDR3 DNA is TGTGCCAGCAGCTTGGATAGTCGGGGTAGAACTAATGAAAAACTGTTTTTT.

DNA of the CDR3: TGCGCCAGCAGCCAAGATCCAGGGGCTGGAGATACGCAGTATTTT. This codes for CASSQDPGAGDTQYF. V is TRBV4-3 and J is TRBJ2-3; D possibly corresponds to TRBD1 (6 bases). Germline V CDR1 and CDR2: LGHNA, YSLEER. V was shortened by 0 bases and J by 5 bases, with 12 bases between the two germline ends. The CDR3 length is 15 residues.